Described below is a single T cell receptor beta chain sequence and its context. This entry comes from a study of blood T cell repertoires in COVID-19. In the study overall: Sites in the United States, Italy and Spain provided acute and convalescent COVID-19 samples.

Method: immunoSEQ multiplex PCR; TCRdb's copy keeps in-frame clones and lacks some. The sample yields approximately 100,000 clones, 87% seen once. Germline loops: CDR1 KGHDR, CDR2 SFDVKD. V shed 5 bases and J 2 bases; nucleotides not matched to a gene: 4. This CDR3 is built from 15 residues. Sequencing input: peripheral blood. This chain links TRBV24-1 with TRBJ2-1, with TRBD1 identical over 8 bases. The sequence was obtained from a human donor in a cohort sampled during active COVID-19. DNA of the CDR3: TGTGCCACCAGTGGTCCGGGACAGGCCTACAATGAGCAGTTCTTC. Its translation is CATSGPGQAYNEQFF.